The rows below give T cell receptor beta chains drawn from one sample of a study of tumor and adjacent non-tumor tissue in lung cancer. TCRdb reprocessed the multiplex PCR reads via MiXCR and lists one record per CDR3 protein. The sample holds around 120,000 distinct CDR3 sequences, 66% seen once. The specimen was lung tumor tissue. The receptors were gathered from a man younger than 45 with non-small cell lung cancer. Each CDR3 is given with its conserved first and last residue. A D gene is named only where the DNA matches it firmly. A clone size is listed for some rows: how often the clone was seen (once, few, many), or a class if it is expanded.

d_call clone_size j_call cdr3_length v_call cdr3_aa cdr3_nt
TRBD2 - TRBJ2-1 14 TRBV19 CAYFRGGTYNEQFF TGTGCCTATTTCCGCGGGGGGACCTACAATGAGCAGTTCTTC
TRBD2 many TRBJ2-1 17 TRBV11-2 CASSLIAGGGVYNEQFF TGTGCCAGCAGCCTTATAGCGGGAGGAGGAGTTTACAATGAGCAGTTCTTC
- - TRBJ2-1 16 TRBV11-2 CASSFKSGIPYNEQFF TGTGCCAGCAGTTTTAAATCGGGGATCCCCTACAATGAGCAGTTCTTC
TRBD2 - TRBJ2-1 15 TRBV7-2 CTSSPSGYSYNEQFF TGTACCAGCAGCCCTAGCGGATACTCCTACAATGAGCAGTTCTTC
- - TRBJ1-1 16 TRBV4-1 CASSQDLARVSAAAFF TGCGCCAGCAGCCAAGACCTGGCCAGGGTGTCGGCTGCAGCTTTCTTT
- many TRBJ2-1 10 TRBV20-1 CSALYNEQFF TGCAGTGCGCTTTACAATGAGCAGTTCTTC
TRBD2 - TRBJ2-1 14 TRBV20-1 CSADSGRAGNEKVF TGCAGTGCAGATAGCGGGAGGGCCGGGAATGAGAAGGTCTTC
TRBD1 many TRBJ1-1 15 TRBV6-5 CASRSGTGANTEAFF TGTGCCAGCAGATCCGGGACAGGGGCGAACACTGAAGCTTTCTTT
TRBD2 - TRBJ2-1 16 TRBV11-2 CASSYTVSGGYNEHFF TGTGCGAGCAGTTATACCGTAAGCGGGGGCTACAATGAGCATTTCTTC
TRBD1 many TRBJ2-5 15 TRBV29-1 CSVTGQGEIGETQYF TGCAGCGTGACCGGACAGGGGGAAATTGGAGAGACCCAGTACTTC
- - TRBJ2-7 13 TRBV30 CDWEGQSSYEQYF TGTGACTGGGAGGGACAGTCCTCCTACGAGCAGTACTTC
TRBD1 many TRBJ2-7 16 TRBV4-1 CASSRRTGDLSYEQYF TGCGCCAGCAGCCGCCGGACAGGTGATCTCTCCTACGAGCAGTACTTC
- - TRBJ2-1 14 TRBV5-1 CASSGTGTYNEQFF TGCGCCAGCAGTGGGACTGGGACCTACAATGAGCAGTTCTTC
- many TRBJ2-3 16 TRBV5-5 CASSLVGGLGSDTQYF TGTGCCAGCAGCTTGGTAGGGGGTCTGGGATCAGATACGCAGTATTTT
- once TRBJ2-7 14 TRBV6-5 CAGSETGDSDEQYF TGTGCCGGCAGTGAAACAGGGGACTCAGACGAGCAGTACTTC
- many TRBJ2-1 13 TRBV6-5 CASSYRRGDEQFF TGTGCCAGCAGTTACAGGAGGGGGGATGAGCAGTTCTTC
- many TRBJ1-5 14 TRBV5-6 CASSMGRNEQPQHF TGTGCCAGCAGCATGGGACGGAACGAGCAGCCCCAGCATTTT
- few TRBJ1-1 14 TRBV20-1 CSARDVGGGAEAFF TGCAGTGCTAGAGATGTGGGAGGTGGGGCTGAAGCTTTCTTT
TRBD1 many TRBJ1-1 15 TRBV11-2 CASSLGTGWNTEAFF TGTGCCAGCAGCTTAGGGACAGGATGGAACACTGAAGCTTTCTTT
- - TRBJ2-5 15 TRBV12-5 CASGFVTGIQETQYF TGTGCTAGTGGTTTCGTAACGGGCATACAAGAGACCCAGTACTTC
- once TRBJ2-7 15 TRBV4-1 CVSSQVTGTSYEQYF TGCGTCAGCAGCCAAGTGACGGGGACCTCCTACGAGCAGTACTTC
- many TRBJ1-1 16 TRBV29-1 CSVTGGRTVLNTEAFF TGCAGCGTCACCGGGGGGCGGACAGTTCTGAACACTGAAGCTTTCTTT
TRBD2 - TRBJ2-7 17 TRBV4-1 CTSSQDLAGGPIDEQYF TGCACCAGCAGCCAAGACTTAGCGGGAGGGCCTATTGACGAGCAGTACTTC
- - TRBJ2-7 14 TRBV5-6 CASRLLEQVGEQCF TGTGCCAGCAGGCTATTGGAGCAAGTAGGCGAGCAGTGCTTC
- once TRBJ2-2 15 TRBV11-2 CAGSKLGYNTGELFF TGTGCCGGCTCGAAACTGGGATACAACACCGGGGAGCTGTTTTTT
TRBD2 - TRBJ2-7 16 TRBV4-1 CASSQDETGGTYERYF TGCGCCAGCAGTCAAGATGAGACGGGAGGTACGTACGAACGGTACTTC
TRBD1 many TRBJ2-1 13 TRBV6-2/TRBV6-3 CASNLGQGNEQFF TGTGCCAGCAACCTAGGACAGGGCAATGAGCAGTTCTTC
- once TRBJ2-3 14 TRBV11-2 CASSREPSPDMQYF TGTGCCAGTAGCCGGGAACCGAGTCCAGATATGCAGTATTTT
- - TRBJ1-1 14 TRBV11-1 CASSWTPVNTEASF TGTGCCAGCAGCTGGACACCTGTGAACACTGAAGCTTCCTTC
- - TRBJ2-1 14 TRBV20-1 CRARDLGGHNEQSF TGCAGGGCTAGAGATCTAGGAGGCCACAATGAGCAGTCCTTC
TRBD1 many TRBJ1-1 16 TRBV6-6 CASSYGRTGGNTEAFF TGTGCCAGCAGTTACGGGCGGACAGGTGGAAACACTGAAGCTTTCTTT
- - TRBJ2-5 13 TRBV20-1 CSAAGTTSKTQYF TGCAGTGCTGCCGGGACCACTAGTAAGACCCAGTACTTC
TRBD1 medium-sized TRBJ1-6 15 TRBV11-1 CASSLGTGKDSPLHF TGTGCCAGCAGCTTAGGGACAGGAAAGGATTCACCCCTCCACTTT
- - TRBJ1-3 15 TRBV6-5 CAISLHFGSGNTICF -
- many TRBJ2-6 14 TRBV12-3/TRBV12-4 CASSLRAGANVLTF TGTGCCAGCAGTTTACGGGCCGGGGCCAACGTCCTGACTTTC
TRBD2 - TRBJ2-1 13 TRBV24-1 CATQRGTYNEQFF TGTGCCACTCAGCGGGGGACTTACAATGAGCAGTTCTTC
- few TRBJ2-3 13 TRBV7-2 CASSFPKGDTQYF TGTGCCAGCAGCTTCCCTAAAGGTGATACGCAGTATTTT
- - TRBJ1-1 15 TRBV20-1 CSASTDFFQGTEAFF TGCAGTGCTTCCACCGACTTTTTTCAGGGGACTGAAGCTTTCTTT
TRBD1 many TRBJ1-3 15 TRBV6-5 CASSYLQGAGNTIYF TGTGCCAGCAGTTACTTGCAGGGGGCTGGAAACACCATATATTTT
- - TRBJ2-3 14 TRBV6-5 CASSAIGGTDTQYF TGTGCCAGCAGTGCTATCGGGGGTACAGATACGCAGTATTTT
TRBD2 - TRBJ2-3 18 TRBV24-1 CATSDLSSSGRQTETQYF TGTGCCACCAGTGATTTAAGTTCTAGCGGGAGGCAAACAGAAACGCAGTATTTT
- - TRBJ1-1 13 TRBV2 CASSEPGRTETFF TGTGCCAGCAGTGAACCGGGTCGAACTGAAACTTTCTTT
- - TRBJ2-5 11 TRBV20-1 CSVRAQETQYF TGCAGTGTTAGAGCCCAAGAGACCCAGTACTTC